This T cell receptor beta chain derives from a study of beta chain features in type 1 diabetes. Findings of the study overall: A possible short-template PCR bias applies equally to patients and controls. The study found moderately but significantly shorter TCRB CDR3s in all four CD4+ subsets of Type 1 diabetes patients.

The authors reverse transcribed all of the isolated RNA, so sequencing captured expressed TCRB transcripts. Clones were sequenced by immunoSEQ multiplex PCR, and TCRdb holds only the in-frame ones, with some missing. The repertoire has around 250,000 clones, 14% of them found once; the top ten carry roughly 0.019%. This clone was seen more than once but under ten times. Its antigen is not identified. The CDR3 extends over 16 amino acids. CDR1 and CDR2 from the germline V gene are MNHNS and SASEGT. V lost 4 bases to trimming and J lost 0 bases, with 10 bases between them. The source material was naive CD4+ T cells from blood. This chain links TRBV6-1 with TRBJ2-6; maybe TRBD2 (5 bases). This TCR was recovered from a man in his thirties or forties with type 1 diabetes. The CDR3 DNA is TGTGCCAGCAGTGGAGGACTGAACTCTGGGGCCAACGTCCTGACTTTC. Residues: CASSGGLNSGANVLTF.